The 6 T cell receptor beta chains below all came from one sample that was sequenced in a study of spatial heterogeneity in lung cancer. Study-wide findings and caveats: Counts that tracked tumor mutation counts were those of expanded intratumoral alpha and beta TCRs.

The time point denotes: sample taken at primary tumor resection. TCRdb ran MiXCR on the 5' RACE reads and lists one entry per CDR3 protein. This sample has about 6,000 distinct CDR3 sequences, with approximately 15% found just once. No antigens are known for them. Material: lung tumor tissue, obtained at surgery. These TCRs come from a male donor with early-stage non-small cell lung cancer.

This clonotype showed up many times. Because this beta chain is a stray read in a library intended to capture alpha chains, its abundance should not be given much weight. The genes are TRBV24-1 and TRBJ2-5, with a possible D match to TRBD2 (6 bases). V dropped 4 bases and J dropped 5 bases, with 19 bases sitting between them. Germline CDR1 and CDR2: KGHDR and SFDVKD. The CDR3 loop spans 16 amino acids. The CDR3 sequence is CATSEKHISGAETQYF. In DNA form, the CDR3 reads TGTGCCACCAGTGAAAAACACATTTCGGGAGCGGAGACCCAGTACTTC.

At least ten counts were recorded for this clonotype. With the library built for alpha chains, this beta chain is off target and its frequency is not meaningful. The gene calls are TRBV20-1 and TRBJ1-2; 9 bases agree with TRBD1. The V segment lost 4 bases and the J segment 4 bases; nucleotides outside the gene matches: 13. This CDR3 has 16 residues. CDR1 and CDR2 (germline): DFQATT, SNEGSKA (reference sequence). The CDR3 loop is CSATEEQGAMGYGYTF. CDR3 bases: TGCAGTGCTACTGAAGAACAGGGGGCTATGGGCTATGGCTACACCTTC.

In its sample, this clonotype is medium-sized. The DNA is left out, because the CDR3 cannot be placed on it with certainty; the CDR3 is given as TCRdb lists it. Because this beta chain is a stray read in a library intended to capture alpha chains, its abundance should not be given much weight. The gene calls are TRBV7-2 and TRBJ1-1; the table assigns TRBD1, which was not confirmed against the DNA. The CDR3 is 16 amino acids in total, end residues counted. Germline CDR1 SGHTA, CDR2 FQGNSA. CDR3 residues: CASSFSDRVGTLKLSF.

This clonotype was observed at least ten times. This beta chain turned up in a library designed for alpha chains; as an off-target read, its abundance says little. The chain couples TRBV28 to TRBJ2-1, with D perhaps TRBD2 (6 bases). Germline V gives CDR1 MDHEN, CDR2 SYDVKM. The CDR3 is 15 amino acids. V lost 10 bases and J 0 bases, leaving 16 bases between the germline ends. The CDR3 loop is CATMVGGSSYNEQFF. The CDR3 region has the DNA TGTGCCACCATGGTCGGGGGTAGCTCCTACAATGAGCAGTTCTTC.

This clonotype was detected ten times or more. Because this beta chain is a stray read in a library intended to capture alpha chains, its abundance should not be given much weight. The chain uses TRBV12-3 or TRBV12-4 and TRBJ2-1; 12 positions match TRBD2. This CDR3 contains 14 residues. Germline trimming cut 3 bases from V and 9 bases from J; bases unmatched to any gene: 3. Here the CDR3 reads CASSLTSGRSEQFF. The CDR3, as DNA: TGTGCCAGCAGTTTGACTAGCGGGAGAAGTGAGCAGTTCTTC.

About this clonotype: The library was prepared for alpha chains; this beta chain is a stray read, so its frequency means little. V is TRBV20-1 and J is TRBJ1-1; D is ambiguous. The length of the CDR3 is 13 residues. Germline V gene data show CDR1 as DFQATT and CDR2 as SNEGSKA (reference sequence). With 6 bases removed from V and 5 bases from J, the gap between germline ends came to 16 bases. The DNA of the CDR3 is TGCAGTGCCCCCCGTCAAGACCAGACTGAAGCTTTCTTT. This codes for CSAPRQDQTEAFF.